This section outlines one T cell receptor (beta chain) sequence together with its context. The same CDR3 can be traced to other DNA sequences in this sample. Produced via immunoSEQ multiplex PCR; TCRdb's table is partial and in-frame only. The sample has tens of thousands of clones; about 94% are singletons. Between the trimmed V and J ends, which lost 7 bases and 0 bases, there was a span of 16 bases. CDR1 SNHLY and CDR2 FYNNEI come from the germline V gene. CDR3 length equals 15 residues. The sample comes from a study of technical replicates of blood from several donors. Sequencing was carried out using PBMCs. The TCR comes from a human donor in good health. Some clones in this sample may be carry-over from other donors' samples. The V call is TRBV2, the J call TRBJ2-7; D is unclear. In DNA, the CDR3 is TGTGCCAGCACCTCAGGTGGCTCCCGCTCCTACGAGCAGTACTTC. Its protein is CASTSGGSRSYEQYF.